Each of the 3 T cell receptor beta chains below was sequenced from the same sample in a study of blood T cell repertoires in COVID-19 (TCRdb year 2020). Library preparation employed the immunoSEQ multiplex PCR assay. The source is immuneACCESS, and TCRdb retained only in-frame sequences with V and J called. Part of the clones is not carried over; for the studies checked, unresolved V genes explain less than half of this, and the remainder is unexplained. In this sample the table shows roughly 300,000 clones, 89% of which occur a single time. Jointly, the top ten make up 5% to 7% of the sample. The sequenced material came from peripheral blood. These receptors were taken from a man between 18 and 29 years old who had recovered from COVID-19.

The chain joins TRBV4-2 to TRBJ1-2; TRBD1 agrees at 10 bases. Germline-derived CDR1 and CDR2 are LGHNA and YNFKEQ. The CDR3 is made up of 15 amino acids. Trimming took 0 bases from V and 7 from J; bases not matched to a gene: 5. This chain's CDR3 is CASSQDRGTGAGYTF. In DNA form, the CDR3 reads TGTGCCAGCAGCCAAGATAGAGGGACAGGGGCTGGCTACACCTTC.

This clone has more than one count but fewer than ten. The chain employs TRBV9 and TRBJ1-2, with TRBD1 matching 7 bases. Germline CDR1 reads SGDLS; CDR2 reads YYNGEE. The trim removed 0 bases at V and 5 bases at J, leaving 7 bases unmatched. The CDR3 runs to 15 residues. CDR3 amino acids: CASSVGHDRVYGYTF. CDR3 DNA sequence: TGTGCCAGCAGCGTAGGTCACGACAGGGTTTATGGCTACACCTTC.

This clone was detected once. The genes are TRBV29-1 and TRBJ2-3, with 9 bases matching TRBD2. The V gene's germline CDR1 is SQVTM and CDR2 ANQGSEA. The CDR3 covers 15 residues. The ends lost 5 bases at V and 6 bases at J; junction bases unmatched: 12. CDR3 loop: CSVRPWAGGPDTQYF. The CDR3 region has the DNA TGCAGCGTTCGCCCCTGGGCGGGAGGGCCCGATACGCAGTATTTT.